The 13 T cell receptor beta chains presented below share a single source sample, sequenced in a study of T cell responses to AZD1222 COVID-19 vaccine. Assay used: immunoSEQ multiplex PCR; TCRdb lists only in-frame clones, some missing. The sample lists over 100,000 clones, about 88% occurring once. Sample: peripheral blood, taken on day 0 of AZD1222 vaccination. The receptors derive from an adult in good health.

The CDR3 bases are TGTGCCAACTACGAGCAGTACTTC. It specifies CANYEQYF. The chain has TRBV19 and TRBJ2-7; D ambiguous. V lost 10 bases and J lost 3, with 1 base in between. The CDR3 consists of 8 residues. Germline CDR1 LNHDA, CDR2 SQIVND (reference sequence).

The chain recombines TRBV2 with TRBJ1-1; weak D call: TRBD1 (5 bases). This CDR3 has 12 amino acids. CDR1 is SNHLY and CDR2 is FYNNEI in the germline V gene. Between the trimmed V and J ends, which lost 6 bases and 6 bases, there was a span of 11 bases. Here the CDR3 DNA reads TGTGCCAGCAGGGGGGAGCGGTCTGAAGCTTTCTTT. Translating gives CASRGERSEAFF.

The genes are TRBV5-6 and TRBJ2-5; 8 positions match TRBD2. The CDR3 is 14 residues long. The ends lost 4 bases at V and 4 bases at J; junction bases unmatched: 6. Germline values: CDR1 SGHDT, CDR2 YYEEEE. The CDR3 DNA is TGTGCCAGCAGCCGAGCGGGAGACGGAGAGACCCAGTACTTC. This codes for CASSRAGDGETQYF.

Points on this clone: Other nucleotide sequences from this sample produce the same CDR3. The chain has TRBV6-1 and TRBJ2-3; no firm D call. The CDR3 is made up of 12 amino acids. Trimming left V 1 base short and J 7 bases short, with 6 bases between. Germline V gene data show CDR1 as MNHNS and CDR2 as SASEGT. This CDR3 is CASSEVGYTQYF. For the CDR3, the DNA is TGTGCCAGCAGTGAAGTAGGTTATACGCAGTATTTT.

In this sample, this clone turned up a few times. This chain uses TRBV25-1 with TRBJ1-1; D unresolved. The germline gives CDR1 MGHDK, CDR2 SYGVNS. V dropped 5 bases and J dropped 4 bases, with 5 bases sitting between them. This CDR3 spans 11 amino acids. The CDR3 reads CASSSSTEAFF. As DNA, the CDR3 is TGTGCCAGCAGTTCTAGCACTGAAGCTTTCTTT.

The chain recombines TRBV7-9 with TRBJ1-4, with D tentatively TRBD1 (5 bases). This CDR3 contains 15 residues. Germline V lookup: CDR1 SEHNR, CDR2 FQNEAQ (reference sequence). The germline V and J ends were trimmed by 3 bases and 10 bases, with 18 bases remaining between them. The CDR3 is CASSFGGIWGGKLFF. CDR3 nucleotides: TGTGCCAGCAGCTTTGGTGGGATCTGGGGGGGAAAACTGTTTTTT.

As concerns this clone: At the DNA level, this CDR3 is encoded by other sequences in the same sample as well. The chain has TRBV3-1 (or the pseudogene TRBV3-2) and TRBJ1-1, with D maybe TRBD1 (6 bases). Trimming took 1 base from V and 1 from J, leaving 10 bases between them. Germline assignment: CDR1 LGHDT and CDR2 YNNKEL (reference sequence). The CDR3 is 15 amino acids. CDR3 amino acids: CASSQVGTRNTEAFF. CDR3 bases: TGTGCCAGCAGCCAAGTCGGGACAAGGAACACTGAAGCTTTCTTT.

J is TRBJ1-4 and V is TRBV19; no reliable D call. The CDR3 has 13 residues. The V end was cut by 5 bases, the J end by 7 bases, with 11 bases between. In germline, CDR1 is LNHDA, CDR2 SQIVND (reference sequence). CDR3 residues: CASSGVIGEKLFF. The DNA for the CDR3 is TGTGCCAGTAGTGGGGTCATCGGTGAAAAACTGTTTTTT. The entire variable domain, with the rest obtained from reference TRBV19 and TRBJ1-4, is as follows: DGGITQSPKYLFRKEGQNVTLSCEQNLNHDAMYWYRQDPGQGLRLIYYSQIVNDFQKGDIAEGYSVSREKKESFPLTVTSAQKNPTAFYLCASSGVIGEKLFFGSGTQLSVL.

This chain connects TRBV7-6 to TRBJ2-2; D unresolved. This CDR3 has 11 residues. The V end lost 5 bases, the J end lost 10 bases, and 8 bases lay between the germline ends. Germline assignment: CDR1 SGHVS and CDR2 FNYEAQ. The CDR3 loop is CASSPLEELFF. As DNA, the CDR3 is TGTGCCAGCAGCCCCCTTGAGGAGCTGTTTTTT.

J is TRBJ2-7 and V is TRBV7-9; 9 bases agree with TRBD1. The CDR3 is 15 residues long. Germline V gene data show CDR1 as SEHNR and CDR2 as FQNEAQ (reference sequence). V lost 5 bases to trimming and J lost 2 bases; unmatched junction nucleotides: 7. This CDR3 is CASSKTGGWTYEQYV. CDR3 in DNA: TGTGCCAGCAGCAAGACAGGGGGGTGGACCTACGAGCAGTACGTC.

The chain combines TRBV5-6 with TRBJ2-7, with TRBD1 matching 7 bases. Per germline, CDR1 SGHDT and CDR2 YYEEEE. This CDR3 has 16 amino acids. V shed 1 base and J 0 bases; nucleotides not matched to a gene: 7. The CDR3 nucleotides are TGTGCCAGCAGCTTGAAAGGGGGACAGATCTCCTACGAGCAGTACGTC. Amino acid sequence: CASSLKGGQISYEQYV.

This chain uses TRBV4-2 with TRBJ1-1; no firm D call. Germline V gives CDR1 LGHNA, CDR2 YNFKEQ. V was cut by 0 bases and J by 4 bases, with 18 bases left in between. The CDR3 covers 17 residues. The CDR3 sequence is CASSQDRKRELTTEAFF. The CDR3 region has the DNA TGTGCCAGCAGCCAAGATAGAAAGAGGGAATTGACCACTGAAGCTTTCTTT.

The V call is TRBV30, the J call TRBJ1-1; 11 nucleotides line up with TRBD1. Unmatched junction bases numbered 5, after V lost 2 bases and J lost 6 bases. There are 14 residues in the CDR3. The germline gives CDR1 GTSNPN, CDR2 SVGIG (reference sequence). In DNA form, the CDR3 reads TGTGCCTGGAGTCGGGACAGGGGGTTCGCTGAAGCTTTCTTT. Amino acid sequence: CAWSRDRGFAEAFF.